The 4 T cell receptor beta chains listed next were all sequenced from one sample in a study of T cell changes during pregnancy in multiple sclerosis. The repertoire was sequenced with immunoSEQ multiplex PCR; TCRdb's copy has only in-frame clones and lacks some. The sample lists tens of thousands of clones, 85% to 95% occurring once. The sample here was peripheral blood, taken in the third trimester of pregnancy. These receptors came from a female donor in good health, enrolled as a control in a pregnancy study.

V usage is TRBV27 and J usage is TRBJ2-7; 11 bases are shared with TRBD2. The CDR3 spans 16 residues. V lost 6 bases to trimming and J lost 7 bases; unmatched junction nucleotides: 14. CDR1 and CDR2 (germline): MNHEY, SMNVEV (reference sequence). CDR3 protein: CASSHQLAGVSGEQYF. The CDR3, as DNA: TGTGCCAGCAGCCACCAACTAGCGGGAGTGTCTGGGGAGCAGTACTTC.

The chain links TRBV4-3 to TRBJ2-5, with TRBD1 matching 11 bases. Germline CDR1 LGHNA, CDR2 YSLEER. This CDR3 comprises 18 residues. V shed 5 bases, J shed 3 bases, and the junction held 14 bases outside the gene matches. In nucleotides, the CDR3 is TGCGCCAGCAGCTCCTACCCCGTGGGGACAGGGGGAAAAGAGACCCAGTACTTC. Translation: CASSSYPVGTGGKETQYF.

The chain has TRBV30 and TRBJ2-4; a possible D gene is TRBD2 (7 bases). CDR3 length equals 13 residues. Trimming shortened V by 1 base and J by 8 bases, and 12 bases separated the two germline ends. From germline, CDR1 is GTSNPN and CDR2 SVGIG (reference sequence). The CDR3 DNA reads as TGTGCCTGGAGTGGGGGGGGGCGGGACATTCAGTACTTC. Its protein product is CAWSGGGRDIQYF.

The chain joins TRBV6-6 to TRBJ1-6; D remains unclear. This CDR3 has 14 amino acids. In germline, CDR1 is MNHNY, CDR2 SVGAGI (reference sequence). The germline V and J ends were trimmed by 6 bases and 8 bases, with 14 bases remaining between them. The CDR3 reads CASSQTHLYSPLHF. In DNA, the CDR3 is TGTGCCAGCAGCCAAACTCACCTATATTCACCCCTCCACTTT.